The T cell receptor (beta chain) under discussion was sequenced for a study of graft-versus-host responses after intestinal transplantation. In the case of this clone: Its cognate antigen is unknown.

Study-wide results and limits: There was an association between peak levels of circulating GvH clones and early post-transplant HvG declines. The authors found GvH clones in recipient marrow, some appearing first in ileum or blood.

The data were produced by immunoSEQ multiplex PCR, yet TCRdb's version contains in-frame clones alone and is incomplete. The sample lists fewer than 95,000 clones; roughly 91% were seen once. The CDR3 spans 16 residues. The ends were cut back, 2 bases at V and 0 bases at J, with 13 bases in the middle. Per the germline V gene, CDR1 is MNHEY and CDR2 is SVGAGI. The clonotype originates from a human donor who received an intestinal transplant. Sequenced here: unstimulated CD8+ T cells sorted from spleen or lymph node cells, sampled before intestinal transplant. The chain uses TRBV6-5 and TRBJ1-1; maybe TRBD1 (6 bases). CDR3 DNA sequence: TGTGCCAGCAGTTACAACAGGGATCTCATGAACACTGAAGCTTTCTTT. Translation: CASSYNRDLMNTEAFF.